The sequence of this T cell receptor (beta chain) was determined in a study of identical twins. Regarding the study as a whole: Model-predicted out-of-frame TCR alpha sharing fell below observed values in monozygotic twins. While abundant cord blood beta clonotypes carried fewer insertions, memory repertoires showed no such pattern.

CDR1 and CDR2 (germline): SEHNR, FQNEAQ (reference sequence). V lost 5 bases and J lost 5; bases outside the gene matches: 9. The CDR3 totals 15 residues. TCRdb independently ran MiXCR on the 5' RACE reads; one entry per CDR3 protein. The table includes hundreds of thousands of distinct CDR3 sequences, about 7% detected once. This clonotype was seen many times. What it binds is unknown. The same data also went into a second study, on yellow fever vaccine responses in identical twins.

The specimen was memory (CD45RO+) T cells sorted from blood. The chain carries TRBV7-9 and TRBJ2-3; TRBD2 matches 8 bases. The receptor comes from a young woman in good health. The CDR3 DNA reads as TGTGCCAGCAGCAAAACTCCGGGACTAGGAGATACGCAGTATTTT. Its protein is CASSKTPGLGDTQYF.